This passage covers 11 T cell receptor beta chains from one sample sequenced in a study of lymphopenia after photon versus proton radiotherapy. The repertoire was sequenced with immunoSEQ multiplex PCR; TCRdb's copy has only in-frame clones and lacks some. The repertoire holds 50,000 to 75,000 clones, with more than 75% as singletons. Specimen: peripheral blood, collected from a patient treated with photon-based radiotherapy. The receptor set was obtained from a man in his forties with gastric cancer.

The chain recombines TRBV30 with TRBJ2-7; D not certain. CDR3 length: 11 amino acids. Germline lookup yields CDR1 GTSNPN and CDR2 SVGIG (reference sequence). The V end lost 1 base, the J end lost 8 bases, and 9 bases lay between the germline ends. DNA of the CDR3: TGTGCCTGGAGTGATGTGAACCAGCAGTACTTC. It yields the protein CAWSDVNQQYF.

The J gene is TRBJ2-1, the V gene TRBV18; possible D gene TRBD2, 5 bases. Germline-derived CDR1 and CDR2 are KGHSH and LQKENI. Trimming took 3 bases from V and 0 from J, leaving 9 bases between them. The CDR3 sequence is 15 residues long. The CDR3 nucleotides are TGTGCCAGCTCACCTCGGGGTGGCTCCTACAATGAGCAGTTCTTC. This encodes CASSPRGGSYNEQFF.

The J gene is TRBJ1-6, the V gene TRBV7-2; possible D gene TRBD1, 5 bases. CDR3 length equals 12 residues. The V gene's germline CDR1 is SGHTA and CDR2 FQGNSA. Trimming cost V 2 bases and J 12 bases, with 8 bases left between them. The CDR3 reads CASSLRGGPLHF. CDR3 DNA: TGTGCCAGCAGCTTACGGGGGGGACCCCTCCACTTT.

The chain employs TRBV9 and TRBJ2-1; D is perhaps TRBD2 (5 bases). The CDR3 extends over 20 amino acids. V lost 0 bases and J 0 bases, leaving 22 bases between the germline ends. The germline CDR1 and CDR2 sequences are SGDLS and YYNGEE. DNA of the CDR3: TGTGCCAGCAGCGTAGAAGGAAGCGGCCTCTATAACTTCTCCTACAATGAGCAGTTCTTC. Translating gives CASSVEGSGLYNFSYNEQFF.

This chain connects TRBV5-6 to TRBJ1-6; D gene ambiguous. Looked up from germline, CDR1 is SGHDT and CDR2 is YYEEEE. V shed 2 bases and J shed 7 bases, with 10 bases lying between them. The CDR3 runs 14 residues. CDR3 bases: TGTGCCAGCAGCTTTACCCGGAACAATTCACCCCTCCACTTT. Its translation is CASSFTRNNSPLHF.

The chain carries TRBV2 and TRBJ1-1; tentatively, D is TRBD1 (6 bases). The CDR3 covers 14 residues. Looked up from germline, CDR1 is SNHLY and CDR2 is FYNNEI. The CDR3 spells CATLAGDRNTEAFF. CDR3 in DNA: TGTGCTACCTTGGCAGGGGATAGGAACACTGAAGCTTTCTTT.

This chain connects TRBV4-1 to TRBJ1-1, with TRBD1 as a possible D gene (5 bases). Trimming removed 0 bases at V and 0 bases at J, with 20 bases between. Germline V gene lookup returns CDR1 MGHRA and CDR2 YSYEKL. The CDR3 consists of 19 residues. The DNA of the CDR3 is TGCGCCAGCAGCCAAGACCGCCTGTCGGGGGGGAGCATGAACACTGAAGCTTTCTTT. This sequence encodes CASSQDRLSGGSMNTEAFF.

Only one count was recorded for this clone. CDR3 bases: TGTGCCAGTTTTGTGCAGGGGGACTATGGCTACACCTTC. Its translation: CASFVQGDYGYTF. The rearrangement links TRBV19 to TRBJ1-2; 7 nucleotides align to TRBD1. After removal of 8 bases from V and 3 bases from J, the junction contained 6 bases not matched to a gene. This CDR3 is built from 13 residues. The V gene's germline CDR1 is LNHDA and CDR2 SQIVND (reference sequence).

The V call is TRBV2, the J call TRBJ2-1, with D possibly matching TRBD2 (6 bases). Between the trimmed V and J ends, which lost 4 bases and 8 bases, there was a span of 18 bases. The CDR3 has 15 amino acids. The germline V gene has CDR1 SNHLY and CDR2 FYNNEI. CDR3 in amino acids: CASSGGGILGDEQFF. The CDR3 coding sequence is TGTGCCAGCAGTGGCGGAGGGATTTTAGGGGATGAGCAGTTCTTC.

The chain is built from TRBV7-6 and TRBJ1-5, with 9 bases that match TRBD1. This CDR3 contains 16 residues. J lost 3 bases, V lost 1 base, and 4 bases had no gene match. Germline V gene data show CDR1 as SGHVS and CDR2 as FNYEAQ. The CDR3: CASSLGDRGFNQPQHF. In DNA, the CDR3 is TGTGCCAGCAGCTTAGGTGACAGGGGGTTCAATCAGCCCCAGCATTTT.

This sequence joins TRBV5-6 and TRBJ1-3, with D perhaps TRBD1 (5 bases). Trimming pared 4 bases from V and 8 bases from J, leaving 22 bases between. CDR1 and CDR2 (germline): SGHDT, YYEEEE. CDR3 length: 16 amino acids. CDR3 coding DNA: TGTGCCAGCAGCCTCAGCCGACAGCAACGCGGGGACACCATATATTTT. As protein: CASSLSRQQRGDTIYF.